The rows below give T cell receptor beta chains drawn from one sample of a study of blood T cells in healthy people across ages. TCRdb used MiXCR to reprocess the 5' RACE reads, holding one entry per CDR3 protein. The sample gives about 570,000 distinct CDR3 sequences, 27% of which show up once; about 3.9% is in the top ten. These data also featured in a second study, about T cells of mothers and their children.

The specimen sequenced was blood. These receptors all stem from a boy aged 2 to 9 in good health. Each CDR3 is given with its conserved first and last residue. The D gene is left open where the match is weak. Where a row states a size, it is once, few, many or the class of an expanded clone; other rows omit it.

V gene	J gene	D gene	clone size	CDR3 protein	CDR3 DNA
TRBV4-1	TRBJ2-4	NA	NA	CASSQALGNTQYF	TGCGCCAGCAGCCAAGCACTGGGCAACACTCAGTACTTC
TRBV18	TRBJ2-1	TRBD2	few	CASSPKLAGGPNEQFF	TGTGCCAGCTCACCAAAACTAGCGGGAGGGCCCAATGAGCAGTTCTTC
TRBV9	TRBJ2-3	TRBD2	few	CASSAWTSVIDTQYF	TGTGCCAGCAGCGCATGGACTAGCGTCATAGATACGCAGTATTTT
TRBV6-6	TRBJ1-5	NA	NA	CASSPTGSYSNQPQHF	TGTGCCAGCAGTCCCACCGGCAGTTATAGCAATCAGCCCCAGCATTTT
TRBV7-6	TRBJ2-5	NA	NA	CASSHSEGGAEETQYF	TGTGCCAGCAGCCACTCGGAGGGGGGGGCAGAAGAGACCCAGTACTTC
TRBV28	TRBJ2-7	TRBD1	NA	CASSLRTGGTYEQYF	TGTGCCAGCAGTTTGAGGACAGGGGGAACCTACGAGCAGTACTTC
TRBV7-9	TRBJ2-5	TRBD2	few	CASSNQREGRETQYF	TGTGCCAGCAGCAACCAGCGGGAGGGCCGGGAGACCCAGTACTTC
TRBV6-5	TRBJ2-7	NA	NA	CASRARGVSYEQYF	TGTGCCAGCAGGGCTCGAGGGGTGTCCTACGAGCAGTACTTC
TRBV12-3/TRBV12-4	TRBJ2-7	NA	few	CASSSGQNSYEQYF	TGTGCCAGCAGCTCCGGACAGAACTCCTACGAGCAGTACTTC
TRBV7-9	TRBJ2-7	TRBD1	NA	CASSLAYRGPSYEQYF	TGTGCCAGCAGCTTAGCGTACAGGGGTCCCTCCTACGAGCAGTACTTC
TRBV6-5	TRBJ1-1	NA	once	CAGSYAENTEAFF	TGTGCCGGCAGTTATGCGGAGAACACTGAAGCTTTCTTT
TRBV3-1	TRBJ2-7	TRBD1	NA	CASSLTYGQAAYEQYF	TGTGCCAGCAGCCTAACGTATGGACAGGCGGCCTACGAGCAGTACTTC
TRBV27	TRBJ2-5	TRBD2	few	CASSRLAVLGGQETQYF	TGTGCCAGCAGTCGACTAGCGGTCTTAGGGGGGCAAGAGACCCAGTACTTC
TRBV4-2	TRBJ2-7	NA	NA	CASSPGLVRNEQYF	TGTGCCAGCAGCCCGGGGCTCGTTCGGAACGAGCAGTACTTC
TRBV10-3	TRBJ2-7	NA	NA	CATNSDEDEQYF	TGTGCCACTAACTCGGATGAGGACGAGCAGTACTTC
TRBV6-6	TRBJ2-7	NA	many	CASKVGFGSLDEQYF	TGTGCCAGCAAAGTGGGGTTTGGCTCACTCGACGAGCAGTACTTC
TRBV12-3/TRBV12-4	TRBJ1-1	TRBD1	NA	CASRDRTDRETEAFF	TGTGCCAGCAGAGACCGGACCGACAGGGAAACTGAAGCTTTCTTT
TRBV27	TRBJ2-3	TRBD1	NA	CASATPGQGDTQYF	TGTGCCAGCGCGACGCCGGGACAGGGGGATACGCAGTATTTT
TRBV30	TRBJ1-4	NA	NA	CAWSPTNEKLFF	TGTGCCTGGAGTCCAACTAATGAAAAACTGTTTTTT
TRBV7-2	TRBJ2-5	NA	NA	CASSLGALGGETQYF	TGTGCCAGCAGCTTAGGAGCGTTGGGAGGAGAGACCCAGTACTTC
TRBV2	TRBJ2-3	NA	NA	CASSAAPDTQYF	TGTGCCAGCAGCGCCGCCCCGGATACGCAGTATTTT
TRBV20-1	TRBJ2-5	NA	many	CSAPVAGQETQYF	TGCAGTGCCCCGGTCGCGGGGCAAGAGACCCAGTACTTC
TRBV20-1	TRBJ2-7	NA	once	CSATPFVDEQYF	TGCAGTGCGACCCCTTTCGTTGACGAGCAGTACTTC
TRBV4-1	TRBJ2-5	TRBD2	NA	CASSQDTSGRQTQYF	TGCGCCAGCAGCCAAGATACTAGCGGACGGCAGACCCAGTACTTC
TRBV19	TRBJ1-2	NA	NA	CASTREPASPYGYTF	TGTGCCAGTACGAGGGAGCCAGCCTCTCCCTATGGCTACACCTTC
TRBV4-3	TRBJ2-2	TRBD2	NA	CASSQEVSGIGAGELFF	TGCGCCAGCAGCCAAGAGGTTAGCGGGATAGGCGCCGGGGAGCTGTTTTTT
TRBV6-1	TRBJ2-7	TRBD2	NA	CASSRGLADGSYEQYF	TGTGCCAGCAGTCGGGGACTAGCGGATGGCTCCTACGAGCAGTACTTC
TRBV20-1	TRBJ2-3	TRBD2	NA	CSALTSGRSDTQYF	TGCAGTGCGCTGACTAGCGGGAGGTCAGATACGCAGTATTTT
TRBV7-7	TRBJ2-5	NA	many	CASSLGGFQETQYF	TGTGCTAGCAGCTTAGGGGGTTTCCAGGAGACCCAGTACTTC
TRBV4-3	TRBJ2-3	NA	NA	CASSQLTASTDTQYF	TGCGCCAGCAGCCAGCTGACAGCTAGCACAGATACGCAGTATTTT
TRBV5-1	TRBJ1-2	NA	NA	CASSFRGQEYGYTF	TGCGCCAGCAGCTTCCGTGGACAAGAGTATGGCTACACCTTC
TRBV20-1	TRBJ1-5	NA	NA	CSARDSGGPAQHF	TGCAGTGCTAGAGATAGTGGTGGGCCGGCCCAGCATTTT
TRBV20-1	TRBJ2-4	NA	NA	CSARPTEGIQYF	TGCAGTGCTAGGCCTACTGAAGGCATTCAGTACTTC
TRBV7-6	TRBJ2-5	TRBD1	few	CASGGTGGETQYF	TGTGCCAGCGGCGGGACAGGGGGCGAGACCCAGTACTTC
TRBV7-3	TRBJ2-4	NA	few	CASSPISKNKEAKNIQYF	TGTGCCAGCAGCCCAATCTCCAAAAACAAGGAGGCCAAAAACATTCAGTACTTC
TRBV5-1	TRBJ2-7	NA	NA	CATAEGPSESHYEQYF	TGCGCCACCGCTGAGGGGCCTAGCGAGTCCCACTACGAGCAGTACTTC
TRBV20-1	TRBJ2-5	TRBD2	NA	CSASEGTSGGPEYF	TGCAGTGCCTCGGAAGGGACTAGCGGGGGCCCTGAGTACTTC
TRBV20-1	TRBJ2-7	TRBD2	NA	CSASLAGVSFEQYF	TGCAGTGCTAGCCTAGCGGGAGTGTCTTTCGAGCAGTACTTC
TRBV11-2	TRBJ2-7	TRBD1	few	CASRLTGDEQYF	TGTGCCAGCAGGCTCACAGGGGACGAGCAGTACTTC
TRBV7-6	TRBJ2-2	TRBD1	NA	CASSPGDRNTGELFF	TGTGCCAGCAGCCCCGGGGACAGAAACACCGGGGAGCTGTTTTTT
TRBV9	TRBJ2-3	NA	once	CASSPLPVSGTDTQYF	TGTGCCAGCAGCCCCCTTCCGGTGTCGGGCACAGATACGCAGTATTTT
TRBV7-8	TRBJ2-5	NA	few	CASSLAGTSYQETQYF	TGTGCCAGCAGCTTAGCCGGGACAAGCTACCAAGAGACCCAGTACTTC
TRBV3-1	TRBJ2-7	NA	NA	CASSYWDEYEQYF	TGTGCCAGCAGCTACTGGGACGAGTACGAGCAGTACTTC
TRBV20-1	TRBJ2-7	NA	NA	CSARDSQGSSYEQYF	TGCAGTGCTAGAGATTCTCAGGGTAGCTCCTACGAGCAGTACTTC
TRBV29-1	TRBJ2-1	NA	few	CSVLRLLGNEQFF	TGCAGCGTTCTTAGGCTTTTGGGAAATGAGCAGTTCTTC
TRBV9	TRBJ2-3	NA	NA	CASSPWSTSDNTDTQYF	TGTGCCAGCAGCCCATGGTCGACGTCCGATAACACAGATACGCAGTATTTT
TRBV6-1	TRBJ2-7	NA	few	CASSEGSPLTYEQYF	TGTGCCAGCAGTGAAGGTAGTCCTCTAACCTACGAGCAGTACTTC